This entry lists 26 T cell receptor beta chains sequenced from one sample in a study of neurological immune-mediated disorders. TCRdb fed the 5' RACE reads into MiXCR, producing one record per CDR3 protein. The repertoire holds fewer than 90,000 distinct CDR3 sequences, approximately 5.2% seen once, with roughly 7% in the top ten. Sequencing was done on a sample of PBMCs. The receptor source for this set is a man younger than 35 with multiple sclerosis.

This clonotype was seen at least ten times. V is TRBV5-6 and J is TRBJ2-7; 9 bases are a match to TRBD1. The CDR3 covers 17 residues. Germline V gives CDR1 SGHDT, CDR2 YYEEEE. The junction had 14 bases not matched to a gene; V was cut back by 3 bases and J by 4 bases. The CDR3 bases are TGTGCCAGCAGCTCCGGGACAGGGATCCTCTTTTTATACGAGCAGTACTTC. This encodes CASSSGTGILFLYEQYF.

This clonotype was counted ten times or more. CDR3 bases: TGCAGTGCTAACCTTCCGGGACTAGAGGGCAATGAGCAGTTCTTC. It encodes CSANLPGLEGNEQFF. The chain links TRBV20-1 to TRBJ2-1; 8 bases match TRBD2. The CDR3 consists of 15 residues. The V segment lost 4 bases and the J segment 6 bases; nucleotides outside the gene matches: 11. The germline CDR1 and CDR2 sequences are DFQATT and SNEGSKA (reference sequence).

This clonotype was seen ten or more times. The genes are TRBV3-1 and TRBJ2-2; the D gene could be TRBD1 or TRBD2 (5 bases each). The V end was cut by 4 bases, the J end by 3 bases, with 15 bases between. This CDR3 has 16 amino acids. The germline V gene has CDR1 LGHDT and CDR2 YNNKEL (reference sequence). The CDR3 loop reads CASSRGSSLHTGELFF. DNA for the CDR3: TGTGCCAGCAGCCGGGGGTCTTCGCTGCACACCGGGGAGCTGTTTTTT.

There are a few counts of this clonotype. One end of the junction fails to match germline, which may point to a read error. CDR3 protein: CSAHRGGNNQPQNF. CDR3 DNA sequence: TGCAGTGCTCACAGGGGGGGGAACAATCAGCCCCAGAATTTT. The rearrangement joins TRBV20-1 to TRBJ1-5, with 8 bases lining up with TRBD1. The germline V gene encodes CDR1 DFQATT and CDR2 SNEGSKA (reference sequence). CDR3 length: 14 amino acids.

This clonotype was seen many times. The chain links TRBV10-3 to TRBJ2-3; 8 bases agree with TRBD1. With 11 bases clipped from V and 2 bases from J, the junction kept 12 bases outside the gene matches. Germline V lookup: CDR1 ENHRY, CDR2 SYGVKD. This CDR3 spans 15 amino acids. This chain's CDR3 is CAVADRGTYTDTQYF. CDR3 coding DNA: TGTGCCGTAGCTGACAGGGGAACGTACACAGATACGCAGTATTTT.

This clonotype occurred many times. The chain combines TRBV18 with TRBJ2-5; the D is unclear. This CDR3 contains 11 residues. Trimming pared 8 bases from V and 5 bases from J, leaving 9 bases between. The V gene's germline CDR1 is KGHSH and CDR2 LQKENI. The CDR3 coding sequence is TGTGCCAGCAGTGACCGGGAGACCCAGTACTTC. It yields the protein CASSDRETQYF. Using reference TRBV18 and TRBJ2-5 for the parts outside the CDR3, the full variable domain is NAGVMQNPRHLVRRRGQEARLRCSPMKGHSHVYWYRQLPEEGLKFMVYLQKENIIDESGMPKERFSAEFPKEGPSILRIQQVVRGDSAAYFCASSDRETQYFGPGTRLLVL.

There are many counts of this clonotype. V usage is TRBV10-3 and J usage is TRBJ2-7; the D is unclear. The CDR3 has 14 amino acids. CDR1 is ENHRY and CDR2 is SYGVKD in the germline V gene. Trimming stripped 0 bases from V and 6 bases from J, with 12 bases between. The CDR3 sequence is CAISESILGREQYF. CDR3 coding DNA: TGTGCCATCAGTGAGTCGATTTTGGGCCGCGAGCAGTACTTC.

This clonotype was counted many times. The genes are TRBV20-1 and TRBJ2-1; D might be TRBD1 (5 bases). The CDR3 has 16 amino acids. Germline V CDR1 and CDR2: DFQATT, SNEGSKA (reference sequence). With 0 bases removed from V and 7 bases from J, the gap between germline ends came to 19 bases. The CDR3 sequence: CSAREIGAERGNEQFF. Written as DNA, the CDR3 is TGCAGTGCTAGAGAGATTGGGGCCGAAAGGGGAAATGAGCAGTTCTTC.

At least ten counts were recorded for this clonotype. The chain employs TRBV7-7 and TRBJ2-7; 8 bases are a match to TRBD1. Trimming took 5 bases from V and 3 from J; bases not matched to a gene: 3. Looked up from germline, CDR1 is SSHAT and CDR2 is FNYEAQ (reference sequence). The CDR3 has 13 residues. In nucleotides, the CDR3 is TGTGCCAGCAGCATCGGACAGGGCTACGAGCAGTACTTC. This gives the protein CASSIGQGYEQYF.

This clonotype was counted ten times or more. This chain connects TRBV12-3 or TRBV12-4 to TRBJ2-5, with TRBD1 matching 7 bases. This CDR3 region has 14 residues. V was pared by 7 bases and J by 0 bases, with 5 bases of the junction left unmatched. CDR3 sequence: CASTWDRDQETQYF. Written as DNA, the CDR3 is TGTGCCAGCACCTGGGACAGAGACCAAGAGACCCAGTACTTC.

This clonotype was recorded many times. The chain combines TRBV5-6 with TRBJ2-1; D is uncertain. The V gene's germline CDR1 is SGHDT and CDR2 YYEEEE. The CDR3 runs to 15 residues. V lost 5 bases to trimming and J lost 0 bases, with 12 bases between them. The CDR3 sequence is CASSPGPSSYNEQFF. CDR3 DNA: TGTGCCAGCAGTCCTGGACCCAGCTCCTACAATGAGCAGTTCTTC.

The chain uses TRBV20-1 and TRBJ2-7, with D maybe TRBD2 (6 bases). This CDR3 has 13 amino acids. Looked up from germline, CDR1 is DFQATT and CDR2 is SNEGSKA (reference sequence). Trimming left V 0 bases short and J 2 bases short, with 8 bases between. The CDR3 coding sequence is TGCAGTGCTAGAGATCGGGAGCCCTACGAGCAGTACTTC. It translates to CSARDREPYEQYF.

This clonotype was observed a handful of times. A read error is possible here, since a much larger clone lies one base away. The chain has TRBV4-2 and TRBJ1-5; 7 bases match TRBD1. Germline CDR1 LGHNA, CDR2 YNFKEQ. This CDR3 is 19 amino acids long. The DNA for the CDR3 is TGTGCCAGCAGCCAAGTCGAAGGGGGCGCGGATCAGGGCAATCAGCCCCAGAATTTT. It yields the protein CASSQVEGGADQGNQPQNF.

This clonotype was observed at least ten times. The chain combines TRBV5-1 with TRBJ2-7, with 8 positions matching TRBD1. V lost 6 bases and J lost 0; bases outside the gene matches: 11. This CDR3 has 16 residues. Germline CDR1 and CDR2: SGHRS and YFSETQ. CDR3 DNA sequence: TGCGCCAGCAAATATCAGCCCGGGACAGGCTCCTACGAGCAGTACTTC. Protein sequence: CASKYQPGTGSYEQYF.

The table lists this clonotype with a few counts. This clone may be a read error of a much larger clone one base away. V and J are TRBV6-2 or TRBV6-3 and TRBJ2-7; tentative D call: TRBD2 (5 bases). The germline V and J ends were trimmed by 5 bases and 2 bases, with 13 bases remaining between them. The CDR3 extends over 14 amino acids. The germline CDR1 and CDR2 sequences are MNHEY and SVGEGT. Written as DNA, the CDR3 is TGTGCCAGCAGTACTCCGGGAACGACCTACGAGCAGTACTTC. It specifies CASSTPGTTYEQYF.

This clonotype was observed at least ten times. The chain employs TRBV5-1 and TRBJ1-5; possibly TRBD1 for D (5 bases). The ends were cut back, 7 bases at V and 7 bases at J, with 21 bases in the middle. Germline values: CDR1 SGHRS, CDR2 YFSETQ. CDR3 length: 15 amino acids. The CDR3 is CASAEDFRAGQPQHF. CDR3 coding DNA: TGCGCCAGCGCAGAGGATTTCAGGGCCGGGCAGCCCCAGCATTTT.

This clonotype was counted ten times or more. This rearrangement joins TRBV7-2 to TRBJ2-7; unclear D gene. The CDR3 runs 16 residues. With 4 bases removed from V and 0 bases from J, the gap between germline ends came to 16 bases. Germline V gives CDR1 SGHTA, CDR2 FQGNSA. CDR3: CASSSQGGRSSYEQYF. CDR3 in DNA: TGTGCCAGCAGCTCCCAAGGCGGCAGGAGCTCCTACGAGCAGTACTTC.

At least ten counts were recorded for this clonotype. The chain joins TRBV3-1 to TRBJ1-3; 9 bases align to TRBD1. CDR1 LGHDT and CDR2 YNNKEL come from the germline V gene (reference sequence). V lost 4 bases to trimming and J lost 0 bases; unmatched junction nucleotides: 4. The CDR3 totals 16 residues. The CDR3 region has the DNA TGTGCCAGCAGCCTGGGACAGGGTGACTCTGGAAACACCATATATTTT. Translating it yields CASSLGQGDSGNTIYF.

This clonotype was counted ten times or more. J is TRBJ1-5 and V is TRBV27; D remains unclear. CDR3 length: 14 residues. CDR1 MNHEY and CDR2 SMNVEV come from the germline V gene (reference sequence). Trimming cost V 0 bases and J 6 bases, with 9 bases left between them. The CDR3 nucleotides read TGTGCCAGCAGTTTATCAGGGTTGGGTCAGCCCCAGCATTTT. As protein: CASSLSGLGQPQHF.

This clonotype was found many times. The chain couples TRBV5-1 to TRBJ2-1; 9 bases align to TRBD2. This CDR3 has 16 residues. Germline V gives CDR1 SGHRS, CDR2 YFSETQ. Germline trimming cut 0 bases from V and 7 bases from J; bases unmatched to any gene: 8. CDR3: CASSLVGSGSLNEQFF. The CDR3 nucleotides read TGCGCCAGCAGCTTGGTTGGTAGCGGGAGCCTAAATGAGCAGTTCTTC.

The CDR3 region has the DNA TGCGCCAGCAGCTTGAGGCAGGGAAGTTCGGGCACTGAAGCTTTCTTT. It codes for CASSLRQGSSGTEAFF. The gene calls are TRBV5-1 and TRBJ1-1; tentatively, D is TRBD1 (5 bases). The germline CDR1 and CDR2 sequences are SGHRS and YFSETQ. The CDR3 runs to 16 residues. Trimming cost V 1 base and J 4 bases, with 17 bases left between them. The whole variable domain, remainder taken from reference TRBV5-1 and TRBJ1-1, is KAGVTQTPRYLIKTRGQQVTLSCSPISGHRSVSWYQQTPGQGLQFLFEYFSETQRNKGNFPGRFSGRQFSNSRSEMNVSTLELGDSALYLCASSLRQGSSGTEAFFGQGTRLTVV.

The chain employs TRBV15 and TRBJ1-4; D gene uncertain. The CDR3 is 16 amino acids. Germline values: CDR1 LNHNV, CDR2 YYDKDF (reference sequence). Trimming took off 0 bases at V and 1 base at J, with 9 bases between the two ends. CDR3 region: CATSRDFRRTNEKLFF. The CDR3 nucleotides read TGTGCCACCAGCAGAGACTTTCGGAGAACTAATGAAAAACTGTTTTTT.

This clonotype has a count of ten or more. The rearrangement links TRBV20-1 to TRBJ2-3; 13 bases fit TRBD2. The V gene's germline CDR1 is DFQATT and CDR2 SNEGSKA (reference sequence). CDR3 length: 14 amino acids. Trimming took 5 bases from V and 5 from J; bases not matched to a gene: 4. This chain's CDR3 is CSAQTSGRKDTQYF. The DNA for the CDR3 is TGCAGTGCTCAGACTAGCGGGAGGAAAGATACGCAGTATTTT.

There are many counts of this clonotype. The CDR3 spells CAISETSGSGSEQYF. Here the CDR3 DNA reads TGTGCCATCAGTGAGACTAGCGGGAGTGGCAGCGAGCAGTACTTC. The chain combines TRBV10-3 with TRBJ2-7, with 11 bases lining up with TRBD2. CDR1 and CDR2 from the germline V gene are ENHRY and SYGVKD. V trimming: 2 bases; J trimming: 6 bases; junction bases outside the gene matches: 6. This CDR3 spans 15 amino acids.

This clonotype appeared many times. The chain employs TRBV27 and TRBJ1-1; no reliable D call. The length of the CDR3 is 11 residues. Trimming removed 6 bases at V and 6 bases at J, with 8 bases between. CDR1 is MNHEY and CDR2 is SMNVEV in the germline V gene (reference sequence). DNA for the CDR3: TGTGCCAGCAGCGGTAGGGCTGAAGCTTTCTTT. It yields the protein CASSGRAEAFF.

This clonotype showed up many times. Here the CDR3 DNA reads TGCTCCCAAAAACAGGGCCTGAACACTGAAGCTTTCTTT. Translation gives CSQKQGLNTEAFF. The V gene is TRBV29-1, the J gene TRBJ1-1, with a possible D match to TRBD1 (6 bases). This CDR3 is 13 amino acids long. Germline-derived CDR1 and CDR2 are SQVTM and ANQGSEA.